This TCR beta chain was sequenced during a study of blood T cell repertoires in COVID-19. The germline CDR1 and CDR2 sequences are SGHDT and YYEEEE. J was trimmed by 4 bases and V by 6 bases; bases with no gene match: 9. The CDR3 extends over 14 amino acids. Sequenced by immunoSEQ multiplex PCR; TCRdb stores in-frame clones only, minus some. The table includes tens of thousands of clones, 86% detected once. The receptor was derived from an elderly man with acute or convalescent COVID-19. The chain employs TRBV5-6 and TRBJ1-2; TRBD1 agrees at 7 bases. The sample was peripheral blood. CDR3 DNA sequence: TGTGCCAGCATACTCGCAGGGGGGCCCTATGGCTACACCTTC. Translated: CASILAGGPYGYTF.